The present TCR beta chain was sequenced within a study of CD8+CD57+ T cells in acquired aplastic anemia. Regarding the study as a whole: Patients and controls shared roughly 31 CD8+ CDR3 sequences, highly expressed in patients.

TCR beta VDJ combinations and CDR3 sequences were profiled from genomic DNA. TCRdb reanalysed the reads using MiXCR and keeps one entry per CDR3 protein. The table lists under 350,000 distinct CDR3 sequences, roughly 61% of them singletons. The CDR3 sequence is 15 residues long. Trimming left V 2 bases short and J 3 bases short, with 8 bases between. Details on this clonotype: Its antigen is undetermined.

Sequenced patients had shown CD8+CD57+ cell expansion by flow cytometry. Input material: sorted CD4+, CD8+, or CD8+CD57+ T cells (not recorded which) from PBMCs. The V and J genes are TRBV12-3 or TRBV12-4 and TRBJ2-6; D remains unclear. This receptor was identified in a human donor with aplastic anemia. The CDR3 nucleotides read TGTGCCAGCAGTTTAAGGAGTCTTGGGGCCAACGTCCTGACTTTC. It is translated as CASSLRSLGANVLTF.